This paragraph covers one T cell receptor beta chain sequence. What this receptor recognizes is not known. No quality values exist for individual bases; no much larger clone is one base distant. TCRdb shows the sequencer as Illumina NovaSeq 6000. TCRalpha and TCRbeta cDNA libraries were built by 5'RACE with constant-segment primers, adding sample barcodes and unique molecular identifiers. RNA was extracted from every sample with Trizol reagent. Libraries were amplified in two PCR steps, with a second sample barcode and Illumina TruSeq adapters added in the second step. Sequencing of the libraries was done on an Illumina NovaSeq, producing 2 x 150 bp paired-end reads. The source study handled its data this way. With migec v1.2.7, reads were demultiplexed and then collapsed into UMI-guided consensus sequences. Using mixcr v2.1.11, UMI consensuses were aligned to TRA and TRB V and J templates and then assembled into clonotypes. A clonotype was counted as expanded or contracted only if both edgeR and NoisET called the change significant, with noise models trained on biological replicates. For edgeR calls, a false discovery rate-adjusted p below 0.01 and a log2 fold-change threshold of 1 were applied. As an exploratory analysis of dynamics, max-normalized trajectories of the 1000 most abundant clonotypes were examined with PCA combined with hierarchical clustering. Separately sequenced CD4+ and CD8+ repertoires were used to assign the CD4 or CD8 phenotype of responding clones. TCRdb took the public reads, trimmed them with fastp at Q25, ran MiXCR for clone calling and kept in-frame beta chains. Rows are combined by CDR3 protein, so each entry shows the most common genes and DNA. The V and J calls follow TCRdb's processing rather than the paper's. Here the sample has roughly 80,000 distinct CDR3 sequences; 20% to 30% occur a single time. 35% to 50% of the sample is taken by the ten largest.

Reading from cysteine to phenylalanine, the CDR3 counts 14 amino acids. The CDR3 DNA has 42 bases and is translated from base 1. The germline ends are 10 bases apart after V is trimmed by 5 bases and J by 2 bases. The germline V gene (reference sequence) sets CDR1 to LNHNV and CDR2 to YYDKDF. The data derive from a study of T-cell memory formation after mild COVID-19 (dated by TCRdb to the early 2020s). Turning to the overall study: Most TCR sequence clusters were specific to one of the two donors. T-cell clones expanding and contracting after mild COVID-19 in a couple of donors were tracked by longitudinal TCRalpha and TCRbeta repertoire sequencing. Two young, previously healthy adult volunteers made up the cohort, one male and one female. Study-level results and caveats: Some responding clones were found in pre-infection memory, which suggests that pre-existing cross-reactive memory T cells took part in the SARS-CoV-2 response. Only two mild cases were covered in the study, and larger cohorts including severe cases with pre-infection samples were considered necessary. Whether the second-wave clones peaking on day 37 were SARS-CoV-2 specific was not confirmed. Clones contracting from day 15 to 85 had balanced CD4/CD8 phenotypes, while a second wave expanding from day 15 to 37 was biased towards CD4+. Contracting CD4+ clones turned up mainly in the CM and EM memory subsets, whereas EMRA was where CD8+ clones were enriched.

Ficoll-Paque density gradient centrifugation was used to isolate PBMCs. Recombination linked TRBV15 to TRBJ1-5; no D gene call is confident. The sequencing sample was made of PBMCs or a T cell subset sorted from them (not recorded which). This receptor was taken from a young man who had mild COVID-19 (a few samples of this study predate the infection). The sample titles of this study are shuffled in the database, so cell type and time point are left out; the donor was told from shared clones. The DNA sequence reads TGTGCCACCAGCGAGGCGAGGGGCAATCAGCCCCAGCATTTT. Its product reads: CATSEARGNQPQHF.